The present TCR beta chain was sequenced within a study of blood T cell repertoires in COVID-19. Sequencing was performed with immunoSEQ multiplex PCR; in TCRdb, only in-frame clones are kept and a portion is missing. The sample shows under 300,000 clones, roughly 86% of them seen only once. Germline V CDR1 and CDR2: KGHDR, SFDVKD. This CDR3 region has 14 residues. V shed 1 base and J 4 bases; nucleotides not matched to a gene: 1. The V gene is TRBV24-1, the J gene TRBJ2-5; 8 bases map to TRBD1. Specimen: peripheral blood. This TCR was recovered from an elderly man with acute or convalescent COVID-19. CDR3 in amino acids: CATSDFGQGETQYF. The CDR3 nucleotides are TGTGCCACCAGTGATTTTGGACAGGGAGAGACCCAGTACTTC.